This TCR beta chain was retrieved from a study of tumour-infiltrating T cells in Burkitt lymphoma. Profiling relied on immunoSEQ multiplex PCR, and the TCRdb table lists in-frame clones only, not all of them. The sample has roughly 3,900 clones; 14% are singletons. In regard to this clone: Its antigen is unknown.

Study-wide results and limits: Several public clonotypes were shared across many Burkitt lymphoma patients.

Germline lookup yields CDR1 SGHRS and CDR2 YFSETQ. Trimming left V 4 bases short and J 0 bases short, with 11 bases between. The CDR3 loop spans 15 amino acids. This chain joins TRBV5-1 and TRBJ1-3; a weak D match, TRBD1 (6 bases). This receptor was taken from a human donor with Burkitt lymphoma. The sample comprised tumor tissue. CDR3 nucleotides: TGCGCCAGCAGCCAAACAGGGAGCTCTGGAAACACCATATATTTT. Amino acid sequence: CASSQTGSSGNTIYF.